These T cell receptor beta chains were read from a single sample in a study of blood T cell repertoires in COVID-19. Clones were sequenced by immunoSEQ multiplex PCR, and TCRdb holds only the in-frame ones, with some missing. The sample consists of more than 100,000 clones, approximately 90% of them appearing once. Sequences were obtained from peripheral blood. The receptors here all came from a man aged 35-49 years with acute or convalescent COVID-19. CDR3s include the opening cysteine and the closing phenylalanine or tryptophan. The D gene is left open where the match is weak. The size of a clone is reported for some rows only, either as once, few or many, or as a class for expanded clones.

v_call: TRBV3-1/TRBV3-2; clone_size: .; d_call: TRBD2; j_call: TRBJ2-2; cdr3_length: 16; cdr3_aa: CASSPLAGGSTGELFF; cdr3_nt: TGTGCCAGCAGCCCGCTAGCGGGAGGGAGTACCGGGGAGCTGTTTTTT
v_call: TRBV2; clone_size: .; d_call: .; j_call: TRBJ1-1; cdr3_length: 12; cdr3_aa: CASSISVGGAFF; cdr3_nt: TGTGCCAGCAGTATTTCGGTGGGAGGAGCTTTCTTT
v_call: TRBV7-9; clone_size: once; d_call: TRBD2; j_call: TRBJ2-3; cdr3_length: 17; cdr3_aa: CASSPRASGSPTDTQYF; cdr3_nt: TGTGCCAGCAGCCCCCGGGCTAGCGGGAGCCCCACAGATACGCAGTATTTT
v_call: TRBV4-1; clone_size: .; d_call: TRBD2; j_call: TRBJ2-7; cdr3_length: 15; cdr3_aa: CASSQAGRGSYEQYF; cdr3_nt: TGCGCCAGCAGCCAAGCGGGGCGGGGGTCCTACGAGCAGTACTTC
v_call: TRBV9; clone_size: .; d_call: TRBD1; j_call: TRBJ2-5; cdr3_length: 16; cdr3_aa: CASSVGDRGFQETQYF; cdr3_nt: TGTGCCAGCAGCGTAGGGGACAGGGGCTTCCAAGAGACCCAGTACTTC
v_call: TRBV11-2; clone_size: .; d_call: .; j_call: TRBJ2-2; cdr3_length: 15; cdr3_aa: CASSLGLPNTGELFF; cdr3_nt: TGTGCCAGCAGCTTAGGACTTCCCAACACCGGGGAGCTGTTTTTT
v_call: TRBV6-5; clone_size: .; d_call: .; j_call: TRBJ2-1; cdr3_length: 15; cdr3_aa: CASSRRTDPYNEQFF; cdr3_nt: TGTGCCAGCAGTCGTCGGACAGATCCCTACAATGAGCAGTTCTTC
v_call: TRBV5-1; clone_size: .; d_call: .; j_call: TRBJ1-4; cdr3_length: 14; cdr3_aa: CASSTNGGKEKLFF; cdr3_nt: TGCGCCAGCAGCACTAATGGGGGCAAGGAAAAACTGTTTTTT
v_call: TRBV24-1; clone_size: .; d_call: .; j_call: TRBJ1-3; cdr3_length: 13; cdr3_aa: CATSDRAGNTIYF; cdr3_nt: TGTGCCACCAGTGACCGGGCTGGAAACACCATATATTTT
v_call: TRBV6-2/TRBV6-3; clone_size: .; d_call: TRBD1; j_call: TRBJ1-5; cdr3_length: 16; cdr3_aa: CASSWGTGISNQPQHF; cdr3_nt: TGTGCCAGCAGTTGGGGGACAGGGATTAGCAATCAGCCCCAGCATTTT
v_call: TRBV6-4; clone_size: .; d_call: .; j_call: TRBJ1-6; cdr3_length: 18; cdr3_aa: CASSDGEGSQVYNSPLHF; cdr3_nt: TGTGCCAGCAGTGACGGTGAAGGGAGCCAGGTTTATAATTCACCCCTCCACTTT
v_call: TRBV30; clone_size: .; d_call: TRBD1; j_call: TRBJ1-1; cdr3_length: 15; cdr3_aa: CAWSWDRGSNTEAFF; cdr3_nt: TGTGCCTGGAGTTGGGACAGGGGCTCGAACACTGAAGCTTTCTTT
v_call: TRBV7-6; clone_size: .; d_call: TRBD2; j_call: TRBJ2-7; cdr3_length: 14; cdr3_aa: CASSTGLAAYEQYF; cdr3_nt: TGTGCCAGCAGCACCGGACTAGCGGCATACGAGCAGTACTTC
v_call: TRBV9; clone_size: .; d_call: TRBD1; j_call: TRBJ1-2; cdr3_length: 13; cdr3_aa: CASSWGQGYGYTF; cdr3_nt: TGTGCCAGCAGCTGGGGACAGGGATATGGCTACACCTTC
v_call: TRBV10-3; clone_size: once; d_call: TRBD1; j_call: TRBJ1-6; cdr3_length: 14; cdr3_aa: CAISGDRGHSPLHF; cdr3_nt: TGTGCCATCAGTGGGGACAGGGGACATTCACCCCTCCACTTT
v_call: TRBV30; clone_size: .; d_call: TRBD1; j_call: TRBJ1-6; cdr3_length: 13; cdr3_aa: CAWSALQGSPLHF; cdr3_nt: TGTGCCTGGAGTGCCCTACAGGGGTCACCCCTCCACTTT
v_call: TRBV4-1; clone_size: .; d_call: .; j_call: TRBJ1-1; cdr3_length: 14; cdr3_aa: CASSHTGWNTEAFF; cdr3_nt: TGCGCCAGCAGCCACACAGGGTGGAACACTGAAGCTTTCTTT
v_call: TRBV20-1; clone_size: .; d_call: .; j_call: TRBJ2-7; cdr3_length: 14; cdr3_aa: CSASRTLSSYEQYF; cdr3_nt: TGCAGTGCTAGTAGGACATTGAGCTCCTACGAGCAGTACTTC